One sample yielded the 9 T cell receptor beta chains listed below, sequenced in a study of blood T cell repertoires in COVID-19. Profiled with immunoSEQ multiplex PCR; TCRdb holds only in-frame clones, not every one. The sample carries some 140,000 clones, roughly 85% recorded once. The specimen was peripheral blood. The receptors originated from a human donor in a cohort sampled during active COVID-19.

CDR3 bases: TGTGCCAGCAGCCGAGACGGCGGGGGCACTGAAGCTTTCTTT. Protein sequence: CASSRDGGGTEAFF. This chain joins TRBV7-8 and TRBJ1-1, with D possibly TRBD1 on 5 matching bases. Germline CDR1 and CDR2: SGHVS and FQNEAQ. The CDR3 has 14 residues. Trimming stripped 5 bases from V and 4 bases from J, with 14 bases between. The full variable domain, rest sourced from reference TRBV7-8 and TRBJ1-1, is GAGVSQSPRYKVAKRGQDVALRCDPISGHVSLFWYQQALGQGPEFLTYFQNEAQLDKSGLPSDRFFAERPEGSVSTLKIQRTQQEDSAVYLCASSRDGGGTEAFFGQGTRLTVV.

V is TRBV5-4 and J is TRBJ2-1, with TRBD1 matching over 7 bases. Germline-derived CDR1 and CDR2 are SGHNT and YYREEE (reference sequence). Trimming removed 4 bases from V and 1 base from J; junction bases left unmatched: 5. There are 15 residues in the CDR3. The CDR3 loop is CASSLGTDSYNEQFF. Written as DNA, the CDR3 is TGTGCCAGCAGCCTCGGGACAGATTCCTACAATGAGCAGTTCTTC.

The rearrangement links TRBV30 to TRBJ1-2, with a tentative D call TRBD1 (5 bases). The CDR3 contains 14 residues. V was cut by 2 bases and J by 3 bases, with 13 bases left in between. The germline V gene has CDR1 GTSNPN and CDR2 SVGIG (reference sequence). The CDR3 DNA sequence: TGTGCCTGGAGTCCTTCTTTGACAGACTATGGCTACACCTTC. It encodes CAWSPSLTDYGYTF.

The chain employs TRBV2 and TRBJ1-4; the D is unclear. Germline V gene sequence: CDR1 SNHLY, CDR2 FYNNEI. Trimming shortened V by 6 bases and J by 0 bases, and 8 bases separated the two germline ends. The CDR3 is 14 residues long. The CDR3 DNA reads TGTGCCAGCAGGACTCGACCAACTAATGAAAAACTGTTTTTT. Protein: CASRTRPTNEKLFF.

This clone was recorded only once. The rearrangement uses TRBV11-2 and TRBJ1-1; 8 bases align to TRBD1. In germline, CDR1 is SGHAT, CDR2 FQNNGV. After removal of 2 bases from V and 4 bases from J, the junction contained 3 bases not matched to a gene. The CDR3 sequence is 14 residues long. The CDR3 DNA follows: TGTGCCAGCAGCTTATCAGGGGGCGGCACTGAAGCTTTCTTT. Protein product: CASSLSGGGTEAFF.

The chain uses TRBV9 and TRBJ1-3; D call uncertain. Germline CDR1 reads SGDLS; CDR2 reads YYNGEE. V lost 4 bases, J lost 3 bases, and 14 bases lay in between. The CDR3 is made up of 15 amino acids. The CDR3 DNA sequence: TGTGCCAGCAGCTACTCTGGCGGTGATGGAAACACCATATATTTT. The encoded protein is CASSYSGGDGNTIYF.

The chain carries TRBV15 and TRBJ2-7; TRBD1 aligns across 11 bases. V was pared by 5 bases and J by 3 bases, with 3 bases of the junction left unmatched. Germline lookup yields CDR1 LNHNV and CDR2 YYDKDF (reference sequence). CDR3 length: 14 residues. This CDR3 reads CATSLGTGGYEQYF. The CDR3 nucleotides read TGTGCCACCAGCCTTGGGACAGGGGGCTACGAGCAGTACTTC. Looking up the rest from reference TRBV15 and TRBJ2-7 gives the full variable domain: DAMVIQNPRYQVTQFGKPVTLSCSQTLNHNVMYWYQQKSSQAPKLLFHYYDKDFNNEADTPDNFQSRRPNTSFCFLDIRSPGLGDTAMYLCATSLGTGGYEQYFGPGTRLTVT.

The chain is built from TRBV11-2 and TRBJ1-2; perhaps TRBD1 as D (6 bases). This CDR3 is 15 amino acids long. CDR1 is SGHAT and CDR2 is FQNNGV in the germline V gene. Trimming stripped 1 base from V and 6 bases from J, with 15 bases between. CDR3 coding DNA: TGTGCCAGCAGCTTAGGGCTGGGGGCAGTTAATGGCTACACCTTC. Translation gives CASSLGLGAVNGYTF.

This rearrangement joins TRBV7-9 to TRBJ2-1, with 9 bases identical to TRBD1. This CDR3 contains 15 residues. Germline V gene lookup returns CDR1 SEHNR and CDR2 FQNEAQ (reference sequence). Trimming removed 5 bases from V and 0 bases from J; junction bases left unmatched: 2. The CDR3 nucleotides read TGTGCCAGCAGCCCGACAGGGGGCTCCTACAATGAGCAGTTCTTC. The encoded protein is CASSPTGGSYNEQFF.